This TCR beta chain was observed in a study of T cells in Graves' hyperthyroidism and ophthalmopathy. Per the germline V gene, CDR1 is SGHTA and CDR2 is FQGNSA. CDR3 length: 14 residues. Trimming left V 1 base short and J 12 bases short, with 19 bases between. This clonotype was seen at least ten times. Not enrolled were patients with uncontrolled infection, other autoimmune disease, pregnancy or lactation. Amplified regions were TCR beta CDR3 sequences from RNA transcripts. Researchers ran a first-round RT-PCR on the TCR CDR3 using the HTBI primer set. MiXCR, applied by TCRdb to the multiplex PCR reads, yields one record per CDR3 protein. The sample lists hundreds of thousands of distinct CDR3 sequences; just over 45% were seen once.

This chain links TRBV7-2 with TRBJ2-7; no reliable D call. The receptor was derived from a woman younger than 30 with Graves' hyperthyroidism. The sample taken for sequencing was peripheral blood or thyroid tissue (not recorded which). The CDR3: CASSLGSTGTRSYF. The CDR3 DNA is TGTGCCAGCAGCTTAGGTAGTACCGGAACCAGATCGTACTTC.